The present entry profiles one T cell receptor beta chain with its context. Its antigen is not known. Sequencing was performed with immunoSEQ multiplex PCR; in TCRdb, only in-frame clones are kept and a portion is missing. The sample holds over 400,000 clones; about 88% are singletons and the top ten take about 2.5%. Regarding treatment: 19 received Ad26.COV2.S at low or high dose, single or two shots; 5 received placebo; per-sample allocation not given. The study sampled participants on day 63 after the first vaccine or placebo injection. These data originate in a study of Ad26.COV2.S vaccination and SARS-CoV-2 variants. Study at large: Once, or twice with 56 days between doses, Ad26.COV2.S was given intramuscularly.

Study-wide results and caveats: Quantification of TCR breadth and depth may have yielded underestimates of total T cell responses. Considerable breadth of spike-specific CD8+ and CD4+ T cell responses has reportedly been documented following vaccination.

This clonotype was sampled from a person between 18 and 65 years old who received the Ad26.COV2.S COVID-19 vaccine or a placebo. This material consisted of peripheral blood, taken in a trial of Ad26.COV2.S vaccine versus placebo.

The CDR3 is CATNGNTGELFF. Written as DNA, the CDR3 is TGTGCCACCAACGGGAATACCGGGGAGCTGTTTTTT. J is TRBJ2-2 and V is TRBV24-1; D may be TRBD2 (5 bases). This CDR3 comprises 12 residues. CDR1 and CDR2 (germline): KGHDR, SFDVKD. The germline V and J ends were trimmed by 8 bases and 5 bases, with 8 bases remaining between them.